This TCR beta chain came from a study of OX40 agonist ivuxolimab in advanced cancers. Overall study: Every 2 weeks, ivuxolimab was infused into the patients intravenously at between 0.01 and 10 mg/kg. Patients were roughly 83% male with ages roughly 20 to 90, mean roughly 64. Overall study results and limits: Relative to CD4+, CD8+ T cells held more expanded clones on average.

If patients had autoimmune disease history or systemic immunosuppression, they were excluded. Points on this clone: Its matching antigen is unknown.

The table came from immunoSEQ multiplex PCR; TCRdb's copy has only in-frame clones and leaves some out. The sample shows tens of thousands of clones, approximately 89% of them seen only once. The V end lost 4 bases, the J end lost 2 bases, and 18 bases lay between the germline ends. The CDR3 loop spans 16 amino acids. Germline CDR1 is SNHLY and CDR2 is FYNNEI. The input for sequencing was CD4+ or CD8+ T cells sorted from blood, taken in a trial of the OX40 agonist ivuxolimab. This receptor was obtained from an adult with an advanced solid tumor such as melanoma, head and neck, liver or kidney cancer. The chain links TRBV2 to TRBJ2-7; tentatively, D is TRBD1 or TRBD2 (5 bases each). CDR3 nucleotide sequence: TGTGCCAGCAGTGCCCTTGGGGCGGGCCGGGCCTACGAGCAGTACTTC. Encoded protein: CASSALGAGRAYEQYF.